Listed below are T cell receptor beta chains from one sample, sequenced in a study of blood T cell repertoires in COVID-19. Assay: immunoSEQ multiplex PCR; the TCRdb copy retains only in-frame clones and omits some. The profile shows 300,000 or so clones, around 90% of them singletons. The sample was peripheral blood. These TCRs come from a woman aged 30 to 39 with COVID-19, enrolled during active disease. Both conserved end residues are part of each CDR3. A D gene is named only where the DNA matches it firmly. The listing skips clone size in some rows; elsewhere it reads once, few, many or a size class.

D | size | J | V | CDR3 | DNA
TRBD1 | once | TRBJ2-4 | TRBV5-1 | CASSLGTGENIQYF | TGCGCCAGCAGCTTGGGGACAGGGGAAAACATTCAGTACTTC
TRBD1 | NA | TRBJ1-3 | TRBV7-2 | CASSLSLGTGSANTIYF | TGTGCCAGCAGCTTAAGCCTAGGGACAGGGTCGGCAAACACCATATATTTT
TRBD2 | NA | TRBJ2-3 | TRBV29-1 | CSVIGGRGAADTQYF | TGCAGCGTTATCGGCGGGAGAGGAGCGGCAGATACGCAGTATTTT
NA | few | TRBJ1-1 | TRBV5-1 | CASSLGAVGNTEAFF | TGCGCCAGCAGCTTGGGGGCAGTCGGGAACACTGAAGCTTTCTTT
TRBD1 | NA | TRBJ1-4 | TRBV20-1 | CSADRDEKLFF | TGCAGTGCTGACAGGGATGAAAAACTGTTTTTT
NA | NA | TRBJ2-5 | TRBV30 | CAWRDPGTQTQYF | TGTGCCTGGAGGGACCCCGGGACTCAGACCCAGTACTTC
NA | NA | TRBJ1-2 | TRBV24-1 | CATSQGARHGYTF | TGTGCCACCTCGCAAGGGGCAAGGCATGGCTACACCTTC
TRBD1 | few | TRBJ2-7 | TRBV5-4 | CASSLGRGSYEQYF | TGTGCCAGCAGCTTGGGCAGGGGGAGCTACGAGCAGTACTTC
TRBD2 | NA | TRBJ2-1 | TRBV30 | CACIAGTSFNEQFF | TGTGCCTGCATTGCCGGGACTAGCTTCAATGAGCAGTTCTTC
TRBD1 | NA | TRBJ1-2 | TRBV25-1 | CASSDKQGAEGGYTF | TGTGCCAGCAGTGACAAACAGGGGGCCGAGGGGGGCTACACCTTC
TRBD1 | NA | TRBJ1-2 | TRBV30 | CAWTLLGQGYYGYTF | TGTGCCTGGACCTTGTTGGGACAGGGATACTATGGCTACACCTTC